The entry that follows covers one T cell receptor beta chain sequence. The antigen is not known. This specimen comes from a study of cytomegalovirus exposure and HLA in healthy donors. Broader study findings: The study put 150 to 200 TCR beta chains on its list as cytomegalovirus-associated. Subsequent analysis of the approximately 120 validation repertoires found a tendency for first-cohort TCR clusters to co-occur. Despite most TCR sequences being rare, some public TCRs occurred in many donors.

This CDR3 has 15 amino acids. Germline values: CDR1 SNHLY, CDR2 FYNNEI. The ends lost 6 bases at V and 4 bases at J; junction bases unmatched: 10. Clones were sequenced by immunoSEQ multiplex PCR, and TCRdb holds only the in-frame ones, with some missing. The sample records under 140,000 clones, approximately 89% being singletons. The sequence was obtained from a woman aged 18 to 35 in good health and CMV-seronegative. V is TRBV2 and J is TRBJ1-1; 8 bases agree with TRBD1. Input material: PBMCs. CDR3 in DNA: TGTGCCAGCAGACCCGGACAGGGAGCCGTCACTGAAGCTTTCTTT. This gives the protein CASRPGQGAVTEAFF.